The 2 T cell receptor beta chains below all came from one sample that was sequenced in a study of blood T cell repertoires in COVID-19. Repertoires were generated with immunoSEQ multiplex PCR, while TCRdb's copy carries only in-frame clones and drops some. The sample gives 120,000 to 150,000 clones, approximately 87% of which show up once; 8.6% is in the top ten. Specimen: peripheral blood. Receptors were obtained from a woman aged 45-60 years with active or convalescent COVID-19.

The chain carries TRBV4-3 and TRBJ1-2; 7 bases are a match to TRBD1. After removal of 2 bases from V and 2 bases from J, the junction contained 8 bases not matched to a gene. Germline lookup yields CDR1 LGHNA and CDR2 YSLEER. CDR3 length equals 16 residues. CDR3 sequence (DNA): TGCGCCAGCAGCCAACAATCGGGACAGTCAAACTATGGCTACACCTTC. It encodes CASSQQSGQSNYGYTF.

The chain has TRBV19 and TRBJ1-2, with 9 bases that match TRBD1. Per the germline V gene, CDR1 is LNHDA and CDR2 is SQIVND (reference sequence). The CDR3 length is 14 residues. The J segment lost 6 bases and the V segment lost 6 bases, leaving 8 bases of the junction unmatched. DNA for the CDR3: TGTGCCAGTAGGAGGGACAGGGCAGAGAATGGCTACACCTTC. Amino acid sequence: CASRRDRAENGYTF.